A selection of T cell receptor beta chains follows, all from one sample in a study of T cells in Graves' hyperthyroidism and ophthalmopathy. TCRdb processed the multiplex PCR reads anew with MiXCR; each CDR3 protein has one entry. The table has 310,000 or so distinct CDR3 sequences, 17% seen once. Sequencing input: blood. The source is a woman aged 55-75 years with Graves' ophthalmopathy. Both conserved end residues are part of each CDR3. D genes are given only for firm matches. Clone size appears in some rows only: once, few, many, or a class for an expanded clone.

CDR3 DNA: TGTGCCAGCACCGGGACAATCCACAATGAGCAGTTCTTC
CDR3 protein: CASTGTIHNEQFF
V gene: TRBV27
D gene: -
CDR3 length: 13
J gene: TRBJ2-1
clone size: many

CDR3 DNA: TGCAGTGCTAGAACGCCAGGGGATGACAATCAGCCCCAGCATTTT
CDR3 protein: CSARTPGDDNQPQHF
V gene: TRBV20-1
D gene: -
CDR3 length: 15
J gene: TRBJ1-5
clone size: many

CDR3 DNA: TGTGCCAGCAGACCGAGGGCGGGAGTCTACGAGCAGTACTTC
CDR3 protein: CASRPRAGVYEQYF
V gene: TRBV7-8
D gene: TRBD2
CDR3 length: 14
J gene: TRBJ2-7
clone size: many

CDR3 DNA: TGCGCCAGCAGCCACTCCGGACGGGCGAATGGCTACACCTTC
CDR3 protein: CASSHSGRANGYTF
V gene: TRBV4-1
D gene: -
CDR3 length: 14
J gene: TRBJ1-2
clone size: -

CDR3 DNA: TGTGCCATCTCCGGGTCCGCCTACAATGAGCAGTTCTTC
CDR3 protein: CAISGSAYNEQFF
V gene: TRBV10-3
D gene: -
CDR3 length: 13
J gene: TRBJ2-1
clone size: many

CDR3 DNA: TGTGCCAGCAGCTTAACCCAGTACTCTGGGGCCAACGTCCTGACTTTC
CDR3 protein: CASSLTQYSGANVLTF
V gene: TRBV7-6
D gene: -
CDR3 length: 16
J gene: TRBJ2-6
clone size: many

CDR3 DNA: TGTGCCAGCAGCCCACCCGGGACAGGGAACAATGAGCAGTTCTTC
CDR3 protein: CASSPPGTGNNEQFF
V gene: TRBV5-8
D gene: TRBD1
CDR3 length: 15
J gene: TRBJ2-1
clone size: many

CDR3 DNA: TGTGCCAGCTCACTCGACAGGTGGACCGGGGAGCTGTTTTTT
CDR3 protein: CASSLDRWTGELFF
V gene: TRBV18
D gene: -
CDR3 length: 14
J gene: TRBJ2-2
clone size: few

CDR3 DNA: TGTGCCAGCAGTGAACGGGGCCAAATTGAAGCTTTCTTT
CDR3 protein: CASSERGQIEAFF
V gene: TRBV6-1
D gene: -
CDR3 length: 13
J gene: TRBJ1-1
clone size: few

CDR3 DNA: TGTGCCAGCAGCTTAGGGGAGAGCTCCTACGAGCAGTACTTC
CDR3 protein: CASSLGESSYEQYF
V gene: TRBV7-3
D gene: -
CDR3 length: 14
J gene: TRBJ2-7
clone size: -

CDR3 DNA: TGTGCCAGCAGTTACGACGCCTCGAACACTGAAGCTTTCTTT
CDR3 protein: CASSYDASNTEAFF
V gene: TRBV6-4
D gene: -
CDR3 length: 14
J gene: TRBJ1-1
clone size: many

CDR3 DNA: TGTGCCATCAGTGACACAGGGGGACGAACTGAAGCTTTCTTT
CDR3 protein: CAISDTGGRTEAFF
V gene: TRBV10-3
D gene: TRBD1
CDR3 length: 14
J gene: TRBJ1-1
clone size: few

CDR3 DNA: TGTGCCAGCACTCAACCCCCGCAGCTAGACGAGGATACGCAGTATTTT
CDR3 protein: CASTQPPQLDEDTQYF
V gene: TRBV6-1
D gene: -
CDR3 length: 16
J gene: TRBJ2-3
clone size: few

CDR3 DNA: TGTGCCAGTAGTCACAGGAATAGCAATCAGCCCCAGCATTTT
CDR3 protein: CASSHRNSNQPQHF
V gene: TRBV19
D gene: -
CDR3 length: 14
J gene: TRBJ1-5
clone size: -

CDR3 DNA: TGTGCCAGCAGCTCGGACAGGGACGTTTATAGCAATCAGCCCCAGCATTTT
CDR3 protein: CASSSDRDVYSNQPQHF
V gene: TRBV5-6
D gene: TRBD1
CDR3 length: 17
J gene: TRBJ1-5
clone size: few

CDR3 DNA: TGCAGTGCTAGAGGGGGATCGGGGGTTTATAGCAATCAGCCCCAGCATTTT
CDR3 protein: CSARGGSGVYSNQPQHF
V gene: TRBV20-1
D gene: -
CDR3 length: 17
J gene: TRBJ1-5
clone size: few

CDR3 DNA: TGTGCCAGCAGTGACCACAGCGTTTATGAAAAACTGTTTTTT
CDR3 protein: CASSDHSVYEKLFF
V gene: TRBV2
D gene: -
CDR3 length: 14
J gene: TRBJ1-4
clone size: -

CDR3 DNA: TGTGCCAGCAGCTTCGGGACAGGGTTCGTCCGCACTGAAGCTTTCTTT
CDR3 protein: CASSFGTGFVRTEAFF
V gene: TRBV5-6
D gene: TRBD1
CDR3 length: 16
J gene: TRBJ1-1
clone size: -

CDR3 DNA: TGTGCCAGCAGTCCGACAGATGAGTCCCAGTACTTC
CDR3 protein: CASSPTDESQYF
V gene: TRBV6-2/TRBV6-3
D gene: -
CDR3 length: 12
J gene: TRBJ2-5
clone size: -

CDR3 DNA: TGCAGTGGAGTAGCGGGAGGGTCCGGACGTACGCAGTATTTT
CDR3 protein: CSGVAGGSGRTQYF
V gene: TRBV20-1
D gene: TRBD2
CDR3 length: 14
J gene: TRBJ2-3
clone size: many

CDR3 DNA: TGTGCCAGCGGTCTTCACGGGGGGGAGACCCAGTACTTC
CDR3 protein: CASGLHGGETQYF
V gene: TRBV12-3/TRBV12-4
D gene: TRBD2
CDR3 length: 13
J gene: TRBJ2-5
clone size: many

CDR3 DNA: TGTGCCAGCAGTTTTTGGGAGTATGAGCAGTTCTTC
CDR3 protein: CASSFWEYEQFF
V gene: TRBV28
D gene: -
CDR3 length: 12
J gene: TRBJ2-1
clone size: many

CDR3 DNA: TGTGCCAGCAGCCAAGAGTTAGACACTGAAGCTTTCTTT
CDR3 protein: CASSQELDTEAFF
V gene: TRBV14
D gene: -
CDR3 length: 13
J gene: TRBJ1-1
clone size: few

CDR3 DNA: TGTGCCAGCAGCTCAGAACTCCTGGGAACTGAAGCTTTCTTT
CDR3 protein: CASSSELLGTEAFF
V gene: TRBV7-9
D gene: -
CDR3 length: 14
J gene: TRBJ1-1
clone size: -

CDR3 DNA: TGCGCCAGCAGCCCCGGGACAAGGGCCTCCTACTATGGCTACACCTTC
CDR3 protein: CASSPGTRASYYGYTF
V gene: TRBV5-1
D gene: -
CDR3 length: 16
J gene: TRBJ1-2
clone size: few

CDR3 DNA: TGCGCCAGCAGCCACACCCCCAGGGGGGACCGAGGCTACACCTTC
CDR3 protein: CASSHTPRGDRGYTF
V gene: TRBV4-1
D gene: TRBD1
CDR3 length: 15
J gene: TRBJ1-2
clone size: few

CDR3 DNA: TGTGCCAGCAGCCAAGTGAGTTCGGGAGGGCCCTTCAATGAGCAGTTCTTC
CDR3 protein: CASSQVSSGGPFNEQFF
V gene: TRBV3-1
D gene: TRBD2
CDR3 length: 17
J gene: TRBJ2-1
clone size: few

CDR3 DNA: TGCGCCAGCAGCTTGGACAGGGTGGTGGGCAATGAGCAGTTCTTC
CDR3 protein: CASSLDRVVGNEQFF
V gene: TRBV5-1
D gene: -
CDR3 length: 15
J gene: TRBJ2-1
clone size: -

CDR3 DNA: TGCAGTGCTAGCCGAAGAGGCGGGAGGGTTCACAATGAGCAGTTCTTC
CDR3 protein: CSASRRGGRVHNEQFF
V gene: TRBV20-1
D gene: TRBD2
CDR3 length: 16
J gene: TRBJ2-1
clone size: many

CDR3 DNA: TGTGCCAGCACTAGTTCTCAAGAGACCCAGTACTTC
CDR3 protein: CASTSSQETQYF
V gene: TRBV28
D gene: -
CDR3 length: 12
J gene: TRBJ2-5
clone size: many

CDR3 DNA: TGCGCCAGCAGCCAAGAGGAGACAAACAATGAGCAGTTCTTC
CDR3 protein: CASSQEETNNEQFF
V gene: TRBV4-3
D gene: -
CDR3 length: 14
J gene: TRBJ2-1
clone size: many

CDR3 DNA: TGCGCCAGCAGTGAGCCGGGACAGGAGCAAGAGACCCAGTACTTC
CDR3 protein: CASSEPGQEQETQYF
V gene: TRBV10-1
D gene: TRBD1
CDR3 length: 15
J gene: TRBJ2-5
clone size: many

CDR3 DNA: TGTGCCAGCATACTAGCGACTGAATACAATGAGCAGTTCTTC
CDR3 protein: CASILATEYNEQFF
V gene: TRBV6-1
D gene: TRBD2
CDR3 length: 14
J gene: TRBJ2-1
clone size: many

CDR3 DNA: TGCGCCAGCAGCTTGATAGCGACAATGGGCACAGATACGCAGTATTTT
CDR3 protein: CASSLIATMGTDTQYF
V gene: TRBV5-1
D gene: -
CDR3 length: 16
J gene: TRBJ2-3
clone size: few

CDR3 DNA: TGTGCCAGCAGCTTAGATCGGGGCGGGGCGGTGAACACCGGGGAGCTGTTTTTT
CDR3 protein: CASSLDRGGAVNTGELFF
V gene: TRBV7-2
D gene: -
CDR3 length: 18
J gene: TRBJ2-2
clone size: many

CDR3 DNA: TGTGCCTGGAGGGGGGGGACAGCCACCGGGGAGCTGTTTTTT
CDR3 protein: CAWRGGTATGELFF
V gene: TRBV30
D gene: -
CDR3 length: 14
J gene: TRBJ2-2
clone size: -

CDR3 DNA: TGTGCCTGGAGCGCTACGGACGGAACCTATGGCTACACCTTC
CDR3 protein: CAWSATDGTYGYTF
V gene: TRBV30
D gene: -
CDR3 length: 14
J gene: TRBJ1-2
clone size: many

CDR3 DNA: TGTGCCAGCAGTTTCGGACTCTTTACTGCTTTCTTT
CDR3 protein: CASSFGLFTAFF
V gene: TRBV28
D gene: -
CDR3 length: 12
J gene: TRBJ1-1
clone size: many

CDR3 DNA: TGTGCCAGCAGTTTAGAGACGGGCGAAAAACTGTTTTTT
CDR3 protein: CASSLETGEKLFF
V gene: TRBV27
D gene: -
CDR3 length: 13
J gene: TRBJ1-4
clone size: many

CDR3 DNA: TGCAGTGCTAGAGATTTTTTAAGAGGTACCTACGAGCAGTACTTC
CDR3 protein: CSARDFLRGTYEQYF
V gene: TRBV20-1
D gene: -
CDR3 length: 15
J gene: TRBJ2-7
clone size: many

CDR3 DNA: TGCAGTGCTAATAGCGGGGGGGCCGCGACTGACGAGCAGTACTTC
CDR3 protein: CSANSGGAATDEQYF
V gene: TRBV20-1
D gene: TRBD2
CDR3 length: 15
J gene: TRBJ2-7
clone size: -

CDR3 DNA: TGTGCCAGCAGCTTAGCAGGCGGAGGGCGTGGCACTGAAGCTTTCTTT
CDR3 protein: CASSLAGGGRGTEAFF
V gene: TRBV7-2
D gene: -
CDR3 length: 16
J gene: TRBJ1-1
clone size: many

CDR3 DNA: TGTGCCAGCAGGGCCGGACAGGCCCACCTCCTGGGCGAGCAGTACTTC
CDR3 protein: CASRAGQAHLLGEQYF
V gene: TRBV2
D gene: TRBD1
CDR3 length: 16
J gene: TRBJ2-7
clone size: many

CDR3 DNA: TGTGCCAGCAGCAAGAATAGCGGGAGGGCCGGTAATGAGCAGTTCTTC
CDR3 protein: CASSKNSGRAGNEQFF
V gene: TRBV7-3
D gene: TRBD2
CDR3 length: 16
J gene: TRBJ2-1
clone size: few

CDR3 DNA: TGCAGTGCTAGAGTTGGGGGGGGCACTGAAGCTTTCTTT
CDR3 protein: CSARVGGGTEAFF
V gene: TRBV20-1
D gene: -
CDR3 length: 13
J gene: TRBJ1-1
clone size: -

CDR3 DNA: TGCAGTGCTAGCGCCGGGACAGGGGTGCGCAATGAGCAGTTCTTC
CDR3 protein: CSASAGTGVRNEQFF
V gene: TRBV20-1
D gene: TRBD1
CDR3 length: 15
J gene: TRBJ2-1
clone size: few

CDR3 DNA: TGTGCCAGCAATGGACAGGATAATTACGAGCAGTACTTC
CDR3 protein: CASNGQDNYEQYF
V gene: TRBV25-1
D gene: TRBD1
CDR3 length: 13
J gene: TRBJ2-7
clone size: many

CDR3 DNA: TGTGCCAGCAGTCGCCAGCTAGCCGGACTCAATGAGCAGTTCTTC
CDR3 protein: CASSRQLAGLNEQFF
V gene: TRBV28
D gene: -
CDR3 length: 15
J gene: TRBJ2-1
clone size: many

CDR3 DNA: TGTGCCAGCAGTGAAGAACGGGGAGACACCATATATTTT
CDR3 protein: CASSEERGDTIYF
V gene: TRBV6-1
D gene: -
CDR3 length: 13
J gene: TRBJ1-3
clone size: -